A single TCR beta chain is shown here with its context. The antigen is not known. Alongside a J-beta primer mix, a sample-barcoded 5' primer served in a second PCR lasting roughly 6 to 11 cycles. TCRdb processed the 5' RACE reads anew with MiXCR; each CDR3 protein has one entry. The sample holds hundreds of thousands of distinct CDR3 sequences; more than 20% are singletons and the top ten take 3% to 4.5%. Donors gave around 9.3 milliliters of peripheral blood apiece. This sample is part of a study of blood T cells in healthy people across ages. Trimming removed 2 bases from V and 1 base from J, with 13 bases in between. Germline V gene lookup returns CDR1 SGHKS and CDR2 YYEKEE (reference sequence). There are 15 residues in the CDR3. Whole-study findings and limits: Roughly linearly, TCR beta diversity per million T cells fell as age increased.

Sequenced material: blood. This sequence joins TRBV5-5 and TRBJ2-7, with D tentatively TRBD2 (6 bases). The sequence derives from a man between 65 and 85 years old in good health. In DNA, the CDR3 is TGTGCCAGCAGCTTTGTTTTGGCGGGGTCCTACGAGCAGTACTTC. Amino acid sequence: CASSFVLAGSYEQYF.